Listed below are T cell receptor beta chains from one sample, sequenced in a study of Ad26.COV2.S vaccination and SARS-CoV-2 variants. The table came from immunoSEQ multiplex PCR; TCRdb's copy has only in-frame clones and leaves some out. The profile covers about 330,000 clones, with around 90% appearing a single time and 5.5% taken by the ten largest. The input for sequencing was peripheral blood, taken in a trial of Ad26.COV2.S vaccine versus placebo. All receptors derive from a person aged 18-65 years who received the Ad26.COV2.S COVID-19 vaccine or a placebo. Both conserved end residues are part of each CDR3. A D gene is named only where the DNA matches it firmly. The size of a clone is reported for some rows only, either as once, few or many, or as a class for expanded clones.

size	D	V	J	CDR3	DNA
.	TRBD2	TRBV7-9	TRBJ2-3	CASSPSGLADADTQYF	TGTGCCAGCAGCCCCTCTGGACTAGCTGACGCAGATACGCAGTATTTT
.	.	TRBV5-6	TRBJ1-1	CASSLGHTYGDTEAFF	TGTGCCAGCAGCTTGGGACATACTTATGGGGACACTGAAGCTTTCTTT
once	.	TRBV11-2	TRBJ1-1	CASSLGESAEAFF	TGTGCCAGCAGCTTAGGGGAGAGCGCTGAAGCTTTCTTT
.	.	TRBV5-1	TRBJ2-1	CASSFTGGNNEQFF	TGCGCCAGCAGCTTTACCGGCGGGAACAATGAGCAGTTCTTC
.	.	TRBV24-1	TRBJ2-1	CATSSQASDEQFF	TGTGCCACCAGTTCCCAGGCCTCGGATGAGCAGTTCTTC
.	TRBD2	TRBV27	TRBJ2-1	CASSLSYATGGPYNEQFF	TGTGCCAGCAGTTTAAGTTATGCTACGGGAGGGCCCTACAATGAGCAGTTCTTC
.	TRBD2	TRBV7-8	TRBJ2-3	CASSPGGSAADTQYF	TGTGCCAGCAGCCCGGGCGGGAGCGCGGCAGATACGCAGTATTTT
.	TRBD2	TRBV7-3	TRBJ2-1	CASSLGTSINEQFF	TGTGCCAGCAGCTTAGGGACTAGTATTAATGAGCAGTTCTTC
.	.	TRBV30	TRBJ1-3	CAMLGSGNTIYF	TGTGCTATGTTAGGGTCTGGAAACACCATATATTTT
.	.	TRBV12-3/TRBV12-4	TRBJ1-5	CASSRLQGPQHF	TGTGCCAGCAGTCGCCTTCAAGGGCCCCAGCATTTT
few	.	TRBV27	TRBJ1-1	CASTPRASLNTEAFF	TGTGCCAGCACCCCGCGCGCCTCTCTGAACACTGAAGCTTTCTTT
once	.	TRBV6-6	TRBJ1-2	CASREGRAYGYTF	TGTGCCAGCAGGGAGGGGCGCGCCTATGGCTACACCTTC
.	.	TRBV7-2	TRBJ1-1	CASSQHWDTEAFF	TGTGCCAGCAGCCAACATTGGGACACTGAAGCTTTCTTT
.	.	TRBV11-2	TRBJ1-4	CASSFLRRPGLGSEKLFF	TGTGCCAGCAGCTTCCTGCGCCGACCGGGACTAGGGAGTGAAAAACTGTTTTTT
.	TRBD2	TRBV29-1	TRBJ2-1	CSAWTSGSYEQFF	TGCAGCGCATGGACTAGCGGGAGTTATGAGCAGTTCTTC
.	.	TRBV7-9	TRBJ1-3	CASSPSRGNVGNTIYF	TGTGCCAGCAGCCCCTCTCGGGGAAACGTCGGAAACACCATATATTTT
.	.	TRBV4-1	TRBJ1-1	CASSQGTAEAFF	TGCGCCAGCAGCCAAGGGACAGCCGAAGCTTTCTTT
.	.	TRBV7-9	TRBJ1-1	CASSLLGVGAALWTEAFF	TGTGCCAGCAGCTTATTAGGGGTGGGGGCTGCGCTTTGGACTGAAGCTTTCTTT
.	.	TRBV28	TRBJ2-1	CASSRGTYQGSDEQFF	TGTGCCAGCAGCCGTGGGACCTACCAGGGCAGCGATGAGCAGTTCTTC
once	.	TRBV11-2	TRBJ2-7	CASASPLGVYEQYF	TGTGCCAGCGCCAGCCCTCTAGGAGTCTACGAGCAGTACTTC
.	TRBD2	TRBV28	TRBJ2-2	CASSLWGGDSRGTGELFF	TGTGCCAGCAGTTTGTGGGGGGGTGACAGCCGGGGCACCGGGGAGCTGTTTTTT
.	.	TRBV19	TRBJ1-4	CASSPGLETEKLFF	TGTGCCAGTAGCCCGGGACTTGAGACCGAAAAACTGTTTTTT
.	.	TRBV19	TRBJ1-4	CASSIGGGNEKLFF	TGTGCCAGTAGTATAGGAGGAGGGAATGAAAAACTGTTTTTT
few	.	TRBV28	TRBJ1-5	CASKGPVTAQPQHF	TGTGCCAGCAAGGGCCCCGTGACCGCCCAGCCCCAGCATTTT
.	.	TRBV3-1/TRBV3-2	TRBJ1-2	CASSQAALGAGYGYTF	TGTGCCAGCAGCCAAGCGGCCTTGGGGGCCGGGTATGGCTACACCTTC
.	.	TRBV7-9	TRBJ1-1	CASSLDPTEAFF	TGTGCCAGCAGCTTGGATCCCACTGAAGCTTTCTTT
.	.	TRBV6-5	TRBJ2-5	CASSYSRVIQETQYF	TGTGCCAGCAGTTACTCCAGGGTCATCCAAGAGACCCAGTACTTC
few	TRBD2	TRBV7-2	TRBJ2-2	CASSLGGVSGVFYAGELFF	TGTGCCAGCAGCTTAGGGGGTGTTAGCGGGGTTTTCTATGCCGGGGAGCTGTTTTTT
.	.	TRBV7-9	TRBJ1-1	CASSLARENTEAFF	TGTGCCAGCAGCTTAGCCAGGGAGAACACTGAAGCTTTCTTT
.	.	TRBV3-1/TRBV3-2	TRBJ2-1	CASSQDSGGGNEQFF	TGTGCCAGCAGCCAAGATTCAGGGGGGGGAAATGAGCAGTTCTTC
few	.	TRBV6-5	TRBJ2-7	CASRDGGTLYEQYF	TGTGCCAGCAGGGACGGAGGGACGTTATACGAGCAGTACTTC
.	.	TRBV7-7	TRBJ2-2	CASSLPNTGELFF	TGTGCCAGCAGCTTACCTAATACCGGGGAGCTGTTTTTT